This T cell receptor beta chain was obtained from a study of a mutant IDH1 vaccine in newly diagnosed glioma. The method was immunoSEQ multiplex PCR; TCRdb's version includes in-frame clones alone and lacks a portion of them. This sample has 85,000 to 100,000 clones, with 80% found just once. Time point given: baseline, week 1 (first vaccination visit). This sample's treatment: pre-vaccination baseline after standard-of-care therapy. The germline V and J ends were trimmed by 3 bases and 2 bases, with 11 bases remaining between them. Germline V gene sequence: CDR1 SGHRS, CDR2 YFSETQ. This CDR3 comprises 14 residues.

Here the sequenced sample was PBMCs, taken from a glioma patient treated with radiotherapy, temozolomide or both. This TCR was recovered from a man aged 35 to 55 with glioma. The rearrangement links TRBV5-1 to TRBJ1-1; D unresolved. The CDR3 spells CASSSLRTNTEAFF. In nucleotides, the CDR3 is TGCGCCAGCAGCTCGCTTCGGACCAACACTGAAGCTTTCTTT.